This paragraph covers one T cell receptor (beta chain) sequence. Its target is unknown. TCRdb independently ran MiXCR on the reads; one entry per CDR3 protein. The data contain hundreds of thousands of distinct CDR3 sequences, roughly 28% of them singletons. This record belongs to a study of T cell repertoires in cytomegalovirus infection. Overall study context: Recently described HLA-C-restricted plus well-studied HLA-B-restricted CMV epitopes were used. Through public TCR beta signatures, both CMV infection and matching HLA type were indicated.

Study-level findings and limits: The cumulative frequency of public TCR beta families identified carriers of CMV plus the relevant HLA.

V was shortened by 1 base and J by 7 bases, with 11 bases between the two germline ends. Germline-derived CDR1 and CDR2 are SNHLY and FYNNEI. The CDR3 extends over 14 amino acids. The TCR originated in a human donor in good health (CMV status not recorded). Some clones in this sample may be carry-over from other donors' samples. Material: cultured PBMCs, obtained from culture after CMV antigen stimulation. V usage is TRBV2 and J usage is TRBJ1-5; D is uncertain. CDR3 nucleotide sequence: TGTGCCAGCAGTGAAGGTTTAAGCAGCCAGCCCCAGCATTTT. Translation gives CASSEGLSSQPQHF.